A single sample gave rise to the 27 T cell receptor beta chains below, sequenced in a study of T cells in Graves' hyperthyroidism and ophthalmopathy. Amplified regions were TCR beta CDR3 sequences from RNA transcripts. A first-round RT-PCR of the TCR CDR3 used the HTBI primer set. TCRdb independently ran MiXCR on the multiplex PCR reads; one entry per CDR3 protein. The profile covers fewer than 200,000 distinct CDR3 sequences, with 15% to 20% appearing a single time and 29% taken by the ten largest. The material sequenced was blood. These receptors all stem from a woman aged 45 to 65 with Graves' hyperthyroidism.

The V and J genes are TRBV4-3 and TRBJ2-1, with 10 positions matching TRBD1. The CDR3 has 15 residues. After removal of 3 bases from V and 6 bases from J, the junction contained 5 bases not matched to a gene. From germline, CDR1 is LGHNA and CDR2 YSLEER. The CDR3 DNA reads as TGCGCCAGCAGCCACACCTGGGACAGGGGCAATGAGCAGTTCTTC. As protein: CASSHTWDRGNEQFF.

This clonotype was recorded a few times. The chain recombines TRBV20-1 with TRBJ2-1, with TRBD2 matching over 9 bases. The CDR3 loop spans 14 amino acids. The V and J ends lost 4 bases and 2 bases, in that order; junction bases with no gene match: 3. Germline lookup yields CDR1 DFQATT and CDR2 SNEGSKA (reference sequence). The CDR3 coding sequence is TGCAGTGCTATAGCGGGGGTGACCTACAATGAGCAGTTCTTC. The encoded protein is CSAIAGVTYNEQFF.

This chain uses TRBV20-1 with TRBJ2-7; 10 positions match TRBD2. The V and J ends lost 2 bases and 0 bases, in that order; junction bases with no gene match: 10. CDR1 DFQATT and CDR2 SNEGSKA come from the germline V gene (reference sequence). The CDR3 consists of 17 residues. The CDR3 region is CSARPRGLADLSYEQYF. The CDR3 coding sequence is TGCAGTGCTAGACCCCGAGGACTAGCGGACCTCTCCTACGAGCAGTACTTC.

Ten or more counts support this clonotype. The rearrangement joins TRBV7-8 to TRBJ1-2; D possibly corresponds to TRBD1 (6 bases). Germline assignment: CDR1 SGHVS and CDR2 FQNEAQ. The CDR3 totals 14 residues. With 5 bases removed from V and 8 bases from J, the gap between germline ends came to 18 bases. In nucleotides, the CDR3 is TGTGCCAGCAGCCCCATGGGGGGGGGCCGGGGCTACACCTTC. This translates into CASSPMGGGRGYTF.

The chain links TRBV28 to TRBJ1-2; 8 bases are a match to TRBD1. V trimming: 7 bases; J trimming: 1 base; junction bases outside the gene matches: 5. Germline values: CDR1 MDHEN, CDR2 SYDVKM. This CDR3 region has 14 residues. The CDR3 bases are TGTGCCAGCACCCGGGACAGGCATAACTATGGCTACACCTTC. This sequence encodes CASTRDRHNYGYTF.

This clonotype was seen ten or more times. The chain links TRBV7-9 to TRBJ1-1; a weak D match, TRBD1 (6 bases). Germline V CDR1 and CDR2: SEHNR, FQNEAQ (reference sequence). The CDR3 is 13 amino acids. V lost 5 bases, J lost 11 bases, and 18 bases lay in between. The CDR3 region is CASSTGRTDSAFF. DNA for the CDR3: TGTGCCAGCAGCACAGGTAGGACAGATAGCGCTTTCTTT.

Many counts were recorded for this clonotype. The J gene is TRBJ1-1, the V gene TRBV5-1; D not resolved. Trimming removed 5 bases at V and 2 bases at J, with 19 bases between. Per germline, CDR1 SGHRS and CDR2 YFSETQ. CDR3 length: 16 amino acids. Here the CDR3 DNA reads TGCGCCAGCAGTTTTGAAACAGCACAGACTAACACTGAAGCTTTCTTT. It translates to CASSFETAQTNTEAFF.

The chain employs TRBV28 and TRBJ1-5, with D possibly being TRBD1 (6 bases). V was pared by 6 bases and J by 6 bases, with 18 bases between. CDR3 length: 15 amino acids. Germline loops: CDR1 MDHEN, CDR2 SYDVKM. The CDR3, as DNA: TGTGCCAGCAGGGGGGGGGGGGGGGGCAGTCAGCCCCAGCATTTT. This translates into CASRGGGGGSQPQHF. The whole variable domain, filled in from reference TRBV28 and TRBJ1-5, reads DVKVTQSSRYLVKRTGEKVFLECVQDMDHENMFWYRQDPGLGLRLIYFSYDVKMKEKGDIPEGYSVSREKKERFSLILESASTNQTSMYLCASRGGGGGSQPQHFGDGTRLSIL.

This clonotype has ten or more counts. The chain links TRBV20-1 to TRBJ1-2; maybe TRBD1 (6 bases). V gave up 6 bases and J gave up 7 bases, with 15 bases separating them. This CDR3 is 12 amino acids long. Looked up from germline, CDR1 is DFQATT and CDR2 is SNEGSKA (reference sequence). The CDR3 DNA reads as TGCAGTGCCACACAGGGCGTGGGTGGCTACACCTTC. Translating gives CSATQGVGGYTF.

This clonotype was found many times. The chain carries TRBV12-3 or TRBV12-4 and TRBJ1-5, with D possibly matching TRBD1 (6 bases). V dropped 6 bases and J dropped 3 bases, with 9 bases sitting between them. CDR3 length equals 13 residues. CDR3 loop: CASSDRLNQPQHF. The CDR3 nucleotides read TGTGCCAGCAGCGACAGGCTCAATCAGCCCCAGCATTTT.

V gene TRBV27 combines with J gene TRBJ2-3; D is perhaps TRBD1 or TRBD2 (5 bases each). Deletions cut 8 bases from V and 0 bases from J, with 24 bases between. There are 18 residues in the CDR3. Germline lookup yields CDR1 MNHEY and CDR2 SMNVEV (reference sequence). CDR3 sequence reads: CASGEPPGPFSSTDTQYF. CDR3 bases: TGTGCCAGCGGAGAACCTCCGGGACCGTTTTCTAGCACAGATACGCAGTATTTT.

This clonotype occurred a few times. The chain is built from TRBV14 and TRBJ2-6; D gene ambiguous. From germline, CDR1 is SGHDN and CDR2 FVKESK. The CDR3 runs to 16 residues. The V gene lost 0 bases and the J gene lost 2 bases, with 8 bases spanning the gap. CDR3 sequence reads: CASSQELSAGANVLTF. DNA for the CDR3: TGTGCCAGCAGCCAAGAGTTGTCAGCTGGGGCCAACGTCCTGACTTTC.

The sample holds many counts of this clonotype. This chain joins TRBV27 and TRBJ1-5, with unresolved D. The CDR3 totals 12 residues. V was pared by 8 bases and J by 3 bases, with 8 bases between. In germline, CDR1 is MNHEY, CDR2 SMNVEV (reference sequence). CDR3: CASGRHNQPQHF. CDR3 in DNA: TGTGCCAGCGGCAGACACAATCAGCCCCAGCATTTT.

The V call is TRBV28, the J call TRBJ1-5; no reliable D call. Germline CDR1 reads MDHEN; CDR2 reads SYDVKM. This CDR3 has 15 amino acids. V dropped 1 base and J dropped 1 base, with 8 bases sitting between them. The CDR3 bases are TGTGCCAGCAGTTTATTTGCGGGAAGCAATCAGCCCCAGCATTTT. Its protein is CASSLFAGSNQPQHF.

This clonotype has ten or more counts. The chain is built from TRBV5-5 and TRBJ1-1, with D tentatively TRBD1 (6 bases). The germline V and J ends were trimmed by 0 bases and 11 bases, with 8 bases remaining between them. The CDR3 spans 11 residues. Looked up from germline, CDR1 is SGHKS and CDR2 is YYEKEE (reference sequence). The CDR3 sequence: CASSLVGGAFF. CDR3 coding DNA: TGTGCCAGCAGCTTGGTCGGGGGCGCTTTCTTT.

This clonotype was detected only a few times. The chain employs TRBV5-5 and TRBJ1-2; possible D gene TRBD1, 5 bases. The CDR3 consists of 14 residues. Germline V gives CDR1 SGHKS, CDR2 YYEKEE (reference sequence). V gave up 3 bases and J gave up 6 bases, with 15 bases separating them. The chain's CDR3 is CASSWGVAADGYTF. DNA for the CDR3: TGTGCCAGCAGCTGGGGGGTCGCTGCGGATGGCTACACCTTC.

The chain has TRBV5-6 and TRBJ1-3; 7 bases map to TRBD1. Germline V gene lookup returns CDR1 SGHDT and CDR2 YYEEEE. This CDR3 has 14 residues. V gave up 4 bases and J gave up 2 bases; unmatched junction bases: 3. The chain's CDR3 is CASSQTGPGNTIYF. In DNA, the CDR3 is TGTGCCAGCAGCCAGACAGGGCCTGGAAACACCATATATTTT.

This clonotype was observed at least ten times. The chain uses TRBV11-2 and TRBJ2-7; 9 positions agree with TRBD1. V trimming: 5 bases; J trimming: 2 bases; junction bases outside the gene matches: 4. Germline V gene data show CDR1 as SGHAT and CDR2 as FQNNGV. This CDR3 is built from 14 residues. The chain's CDR3 is CASSVWDRAYEQYF. The CDR3 coding sequence is TGTGCCAGCAGCGTATGGGACAGGGCCTACGAGCAGTACTTC.

This clonotype was counted ten times or more. This chain links TRBV12-3 or TRBV12-4 with TRBJ2-7, with a weak D call TRBD2 (6 bases). The CDR3 totals 14 residues. The V gene lost 5 bases and the J gene lost 0 bases, with 11 bases spanning the gap. The CDR3 nucleotides read TGTGCCAGCAGTCTTAGCGGTGCCTCCTACGAGCAGTACTTC. Protein: CASSLSGASYEQYF.

This clonotype was seen ten or more times. The gene calls are TRBV12-3 or TRBV12-4 and TRBJ2-1, with D unclear. This CDR3 is built from 12 residues. Trimming pared 7 bases from V and 5 bases from J, leaving 9 bases between. The CDR3 nucleotides are TGTGCCAGCATCAGCTACAACAATGAGCAGTTCTTC. Its protein product is CASISYNNEQFF.

The rearrangement joins TRBV4-3 to TRBJ2-7, with D uncertain. Trimming pared 2 bases from V and 2 bases from J, leaving 7 bases between. Germline values: CDR1 LGHNA, CDR2 YSLEER. CDR3 length equals 13 residues. CDR3 nucleotides: TGCGCCAGCAGCCAACGGGTCACCTACGAGCAGTACTTC. Its protein product is CASSQRVTYEQYF.

This clonotype has ten or more counts. The chain employs TRBV4-1 and TRBJ1-4, with 7 bases aligning to TRBD1. The trim removed 4 bases at V and 12 bases at J, leaving 5 bases unmatched. From germline, CDR1 is MGHRA and CDR2 YSYEKL. This CDR3 spans 12 amino acids. For the CDR3, the DNA is TGCGCCAGCAGCCTAGGACAGGTCGAACTGTTTTTT. This translates into CASSLGQVELFF.

This clonotype was detected only a few times. This chain joins TRBV19 and TRBJ1-1; D is unresolved. This CDR3 contains 13 residues. The germline CDR1 and CDR2 sequences are LNHDA and SQIVND (reference sequence). The ends were cut back, 3 bases at V and 1 base at J, with 6 bases in the middle. CDR3 amino acids: CASSMYQNTEAFF. The CDR3 nucleotides are TGTGCCAGTAGTATGTATCAGAACACTGAAGCTTTCTTT.

In its sample, this clonotype was seen many times. The chain carries TRBV7-3 and TRBJ2-1, with D tentatively TRBD1 or TRBD2 (6 bases each). CDR1 is SGHTA, CDR2 FQGTGA, per germline. This CDR3 contains 15 residues. Trimming shortened V by 5 bases and J by 7 bases, and 18 bases separated the two germline ends. CDR3 protein: CASSRTDRRDNEQFF. For the CDR3, the DNA is TGTGCCAGCAGCCGCACAGACAGGAGGGATAATGAGCAGTTCTTC. The whole variable domain, filled in from reference TRBV7-3 and TRBJ2-1, reads GAGVSQTPSNKVTEKGKYVELRCDPISGHTALYWYRQSLGQGPEFLIYFQGTGAADDSGLPNDRFFAVRPEGSVSTLKIQRTERGDSAVYLCASSRTDRRDNEQFFGPGTRLTVL.

This clonotype was detected ten times or more. J is TRBJ2-1 and V is TRBV19, with D uncertain. Germline CDR1 LNHDA, CDR2 SQIVND (reference sequence). V lost 6 bases, J lost 4 bases, and 10 bases lay in between. This CDR3 contains 13 residues. The CDR3 DNA is TGTGCCAGTAGCCCAACAGCGTACAATGAGCAGTTCTTC. Residues: CASSPTAYNEQFF.

This clonotype has ten or more counts. This rearrangement joins TRBV20-1 to TRBJ2-7, with TRBD2 matching over 15 bases. This CDR3 spans 15 amino acids. V dropped 2 bases and J dropped 5; count of bases not matched to a gene: 4. The V gene's germline CDR1 is DFQATT and CDR2 SNEGSKA (reference sequence). The CDR3 DNA reads as TGCAGTGCTAGAAGGACTAGCGGGGGGGCCAACGAGCAGTACTTC. This codes for CSARRTSGGANEQYF.

This clonotype came up many times. V usage is TRBV6-2 or TRBV6-3 and J usage is TRBJ2-4; weak D call: TRBD1 (6 bases). The germline V and J ends were trimmed by 2 bases and 6 bases, with 17 bases remaining between them. The CDR3 is 16 amino acids. Germline V gives CDR1 MNHEY, CDR2 SVGEGT. Here the CDR3 DNA reads TGTGCCAGCAGTTACCAGGACAGTTTCCACGGAAACATTCAGTACTTC. It is translated as CASSYQDSFHGNIQYF.